These 11 T cell receptor beta chains were all obtained from the same sample, sequenced in a study of cytomegalovirus exposure and HLA in healthy donors. The study ran its PCR with 60 Vbeta and 13 Jbeta primers. Profiled with immunoSEQ multiplex PCR; TCRdb holds only in-frame clones, not every one. The ten most abundant clones cover approximately 1.6% of a sample with some 130,000 clones. Sequenced input: PBMCs. The receptors here all came from a man aged 18 to 30 in good health and CMV-seronegative.

This CDR3 is CASSFGESSTDTQYF. The CDR3 region has the DNA TGTGCCAGCAGCTTTGGGGAGTCTAGCACAGATACGCAGTATTTT. The gene calls are TRBV7-8 and TRBJ2-3, with D possibly matching TRBD2 (5 bases). The V gene's germline CDR1 is SGHVS and CDR2 FQNEAQ. There are 15 residues in the CDR3. Trimming took 3 bases from V and 0 from J, leaving 10 bases between them.

The chain recombines TRBV6-5 with TRBJ2-2, with 7 nucleotides matching TRBD2. The CDR3 totals 15 residues. Germline CDR1 and CDR2: MNHEY and SVGAGI. V shed 2 bases, J shed 4 bases, and the junction held 4 bases outside the gene matches. The CDR3 nucleotides read TGTGCCAGCAGTTACCCGGGGAGGGGCACCGGGGAGCTGTTTTTT. This translates into CASSYPGRGTGELFF.

This sequence joins TRBV5-1 and TRBJ2-7; 10 bases match TRBD2. In germline, CDR1 is SGHRS, CDR2 YFSETQ. With 0 bases clipped from V and 3 bases from J, the junction kept 3 bases outside the gene matches. The CDR3 runs to 15 residues. CDR3 region: CASSLVASGGYEQYF. CDR3 sequence (DNA): TGCGCCAGCAGCTTGGTGGCTAGCGGGGGCTACGAGCAGTACTTC.

V and J are TRBV2 and TRBJ2-3, with no clear D. The CDR3 runs to 11 residues. From germline, CDR1 is SNHLY and CDR2 FYNNEI. V was cut by 10 bases and J by 6 bases, with 11 bases left in between. Here the CDR3 reads CATENWDTQYF. The CDR3 bases are TGTGCCACCGAAAACTGGGATACGCAGTATTTT.

The chain is built from TRBV4-3 and TRBJ2-3; TRBD1 agrees at 9 bases. Germline loops: CDR1 LGHNA, CDR2 YSLEER. The CDR3 is 17 residues long. V shed 3 bases, J shed 3 bases, and the junction held 10 bases outside the gene matches. CDR3 sequence (DNA): TGCGCCAGCAGCCAGCTCCCGGGACAGGGACCAACAGATACGCAGTATTTT. It translates to CASSQLPGQGPTDTQYF.

The chain employs TRBV7-2 and TRBJ1-4; D may be TRBD1 (6 bases). The CDR3 consists of 15 residues. CDR1 SGHTA and CDR2 FQGNSA come from the germline V gene. V gave up 5 bases and J gave up 8 bases, with 18 bases separating them. The CDR3 nucleotides read TGTGCCAGCAGCCAGAGGGGGGGCAGGGAGGAAAAACTGTTTTTT. Its protein is CASSQRGGREEKLFF.

This CDR3 reads CATSAHTERNGEQYF. Written as DNA, the CDR3 is TGTGCCACCAGCGCCCATACAGAACGAAATGGCGAGCAGTACTTC. This chain uses TRBV15 with TRBJ2-7; no reliable D call. V shed 5 bases and J shed 6 bases, with 20 bases lying between them. Germline CDR1 LNHNV, CDR2 YYDKDF (reference sequence). The CDR3 consists of 15 residues.

The chain combines TRBV7-2 with TRBJ1-4; D unresolved. V was clipped by 2 bases and J by 8 bases, with 9 bases between them. This CDR3 comprises 13 residues. CDR1 SGHTA and CDR2 FQGNSA come from the germline V gene. Here the CDR3 reads CASSLQEREKLFF. CDR3 bases: TGTGCCAGCAGCTTACAAGAGAGGGAAAAACTGTTTTTT.

The chain has TRBV9 and TRBJ2-2; 10 positions agree with TRBD2. Looked up from germline, CDR1 is SGDLS and CDR2 is YYNGEE. CDR3 size: 16 residues. J lost 5 bases, V lost 0 bases, and 4 bases had no gene match. The DNA for the CDR3 is TGTGCCAGCAGCGTAGCCCCTAGCGGGAGTACCGGGGAGCTGTTTTTT. Translation gives CASSVAPSGSTGELFF.

CDR3 sequence: CASRRTDSTYEQYF. As DNA, the CDR3 is TGTGCCAGCAGAAGGACAGATAGTACCTACGAGCAGTACTTC. The chain uses TRBV2 and TRBJ2-7; tentatively, D is TRBD1 (6 bases). CDR1 and CDR2 (germline): SNHLY, FYNNEI. The CDR3 extends over 14 amino acids. V was pared by 6 bases and J by 2 bases, with 14 bases between.

V gene TRBV9 combines with J gene TRBJ2-1; 8 bases align to TRBD2. CDR1 SGDLS and CDR2 YYNGEE come from the germline V gene. This CDR3 spans 21 amino acids. With 4 bases clipped from V and 4 bases from J, the junction kept 25 bases outside the gene matches. The CDR3, as DNA: TGTGCCAGCAGCCCCCTGACTCAAGGCGGGGGGCGTCAAATAGGATACAATGAGCAGTTCTTC. This translates into CASSPLTQGGGRQIGYNEQFF.